Following are 13 T cell receptor beta chains from one sample sequenced in a study of graft-versus-host responses after intestinal transplantation. TCRdb keeps only in-frame clones here, not all; method: immunoSEQ multiplex PCR. The repertoire holds 8,500 to 11,000 clones, with just over 30% as singletons. The sequenced sample was alloreactive CD4+ T cells from a mixed lymphocyte reaction culture, obtained before transplantation. The subset was: CFSE-low proliferating T cells sorted from approximately 6-day pre-transplant mixed lymphocyte reaction (GvH or HvG direction). The receptor set was obtained from a human patient who was an organ donor for intestinal transplantation.

The J gene is TRBJ2-7, the V gene TRBV5-1, with TRBD1 matching 8 bases. Germline V gene sequence: CDR1 SGHRS, CDR2 YFSETQ. V shed 0 bases, J shed 6 bases, and the junction held 8 bases outside the gene matches. This CDR3 comprises 15 residues. CDR3 amino acids: CASSLVDREVREQYF. The DNA for the CDR3 is TGCGCCAGCAGCTTGGTGGACAGGGAAGTCCGCGAGCAGTACTTC.

The chain recombines TRBV7-9 with TRBJ2-5; D remains ambiguous. This CDR3 spans 9 amino acids. V lost 8 bases and J 7 bases, leaving 5 bases between the germline ends. In germline, CDR1 is SEHNR, CDR2 FQNEAQ (reference sequence). This CDR3 reads CASGVTQYF. The CDR3 DNA reads TGTGCCAGCGGCGTGACCCAGTACTTC.

V and J are TRBV5-1 and TRBJ2-1; D possibly corresponds to TRBD1 (6 bases). Per germline, CDR1 SGHRS and CDR2 YFSETQ. The CDR3 has 20 residues. V dropped 4 bases and J dropped 0 bases, with 26 bases sitting between them. The CDR3 DNA follows: TGCGCCAGCAGCGATCCGGGACAAGGAGTTCCATCTAGCTCCTACAATGAGCAGTTCTTC. This translates into CASSDPGQGVPSSSYNEQFF.

The chain is built from TRBV2 and TRBJ1-2; 7 bases fit TRBD1. V lost 5 bases to trimming and J lost 0 bases; unmatched junction nucleotides: 6. Germline values: CDR1 SNHLY, CDR2 FYNNEI. The CDR3 spans 15 residues. CDR3 region: CASSRFGTANYGYTF. CDR3 DNA sequence: TGTGCCAGCAGTCGTTTCGGGACAGCTAACTATGGCTACACCTTC.

J is TRBJ1-1 and V is TRBV9; D may be TRBD1 (5 bases). V was pared by 2 bases and J by 0 bases, with 14 bases between. This CDR3 region has 16 residues. Per germline, CDR1 SGDLS and CDR2 YYNGEE. The DNA of the CDR3 is TGTGCCAGCAGCGTCTCTCCCGGGACGGTGAACACTGAAGCTTTCTTT. This codes for CASSVSPGTVNTEAFF.

V gene TRBV6-5 combines with J gene TRBJ2-3, with D perhaps TRBD2 (5 bases). In germline, CDR1 is MNHEY, CDR2 SVGAGI. The V gene lost 6 bases and the J gene lost 4 bases, with 11 bases spanning the gap. CDR3 length: 13 residues. The CDR3 nucleotides are TGTGCCAGCAGGCGGGCCGGGGCAGATACGCAGTATTTT. It encodes CASRRAGADTQYF.

The chain uses TRBV18 and TRBJ2-7; D unresolved. V was shortened by 1 base and J by 4 bases, with 11 bases between the two germline ends. This CDR3 comprises 14 residues. Germline V lookup: CDR1 KGHSH, CDR2 LQKENI. CDR3 sequence: CASSPQLGPYEQYF. CDR3 coding DNA: TGTGCCAGCTCACCACAGTTAGGGCCTTACGAGCAGTACTTC.

The chain joins TRBV29-1 to TRBJ1-2; no clear D. Germline CDR1 reads SQVTM; CDR2 reads ANQGSEA. The length of the CDR3 is 13 residues. The V end was cut by 5 bases, the J end by 4 bases, with 14 bases between. CDR3 nucleotides: TGCAGCGTTCTAAAGTGGACGGCCTATGGCTACACCTTC. Amino acid sequence: CSVLKWTAYGYTF.

The sample holds a few counts of this clone. The V call is TRBV6-5, the J call TRBJ1-1; D perhaps matches TRBD1 (5 bases). This CDR3 has 15 amino acids. Per the germline V gene, CDR1 is MNHEY and CDR2 is SVGAGI. V dropped 0 bases and J dropped 11 bases, with 19 bases sitting between them. The CDR3 DNA reads as TGTGCCAGCAGTTACTCGATAGGCGGGGGATGGAAGGCTTTCTTT. Residues: CASSYSIGGGWKAFF.

This rearrangement joins TRBV28 to TRBJ1-1, with D perhaps matching TRBD1 (5 bases). V lost 5 bases to trimming and J lost 1 base, with 20 bases between them. This CDR3 comprises 17 residues. Germline CDR1 MDHEN, CDR2 SYDVKM. The CDR3 spells CASSLAAGFTRNTEAFF. CDR3 DNA: TGTGCCAGCAGTCTCGCCGCAGGGTTCACTCGGAACACTGAAGCTTTCTTT.

The chain couples TRBV5-1 to TRBJ2-7; tentative D call: TRBD2 (6 bases). The germline V and J ends were trimmed by 4 bases and 2 bases, with 16 bases remaining between them. The germline V gene encodes CDR1 SGHRS and CDR2 YFSETQ. This CDR3 region has 15 residues. CDR3 coding DNA: TGCGCCAGCAGCCTCGGAACGGGGGATACCTACGAGCAGTACTTC. Its protein product is CASSLGTGDTYEQYF.

This clone ranks as medium-sized (0.01 to 0.1%). The genes are TRBV25-1 and TRBJ2-7; D gene unclear. Germline CDR1 MGHDK, CDR2 SYGVNS. V lost 4 bases and J lost 9, with 16 bases in between. The length of the CDR3 is 13 residues. CDR3 in amino acids: CASSANSALGQYF. The CDR3 DNA sequence: TGTGCCAGCAGTGCGAATTCGGCGCTAGGGCAGTACTTC.

This clone has only a few counts. The chain uses TRBV30 and TRBJ2-3, with 7 bases matching TRBD2. This CDR3 is 13 amino acids long. Germline V gene sequence: CDR1 GTSNPN, CDR2 SVGIG (reference sequence). The CDR3 loop reads CASRRGSTDTQYF. As DNA, the CDR3 is TGTGCTTCCAGGCGGGGGTCCACAGATACGCAGTATTTT. The full variable domain, with the rest looked up from reference TRBV30 and TRBJ2-3, is SQTIHQWPATLVQPVGSPLSLECTVEGTSNPNLYWYRQAAGRGLQLLFYSVGIGQISSEVPQNLSASRPQDRQFILSSKKLLLSDSGFYLCASRRGSTDTQYFGPGTRLTVL.